This T cell receptor (beta chain) was sequenced for a study of OX40 agonist ivuxolimab in advanced cancers. The table came from immunoSEQ multiplex PCR; TCRdb's copy has only in-frame clones and leaves some out. The table records tens of thousands of clones, approximately 91% of them present only once. The sequence came from an adult with an advanced solid tumor such as melanoma, head and neck, liver or kidney cancer. This specimen was CD4+ or CD8+ T cells sorted from blood, taken in a trial of the OX40 agonist ivuxolimab.

The CDR3, as DNA: TGCGCCAGCAGCCAGGACCCGGGGGGCTCCTACAATGAGCAGTTCTTC. Encoded protein: CASSQDPGGSYNEQFF. V usage is TRBV4-1 and J usage is TRBJ2-1; 7 bases are a match to TRBD2. With 3 bases clipped from V and 0 bases from J, the junction kept 5 bases outside the gene matches. The germline CDR1 and CDR2 sequences are MGHRA and YSYEKL. This CDR3 region has 16 residues.